This record looks at one TCR beta chain sequence and its context. These data originate in a study of blood T cell repertoires in COVID-19. CDR3 length: 13 amino acids. Deletions cut 8 bases from V and 2 bases from J, with 12 bases between. Sequencing was performed with immunoSEQ multiplex PCR; in TCRdb, only in-frame clones are kept and a portion is missing. The sample holds roughly 200,000 clones, roughly 90% seen once. The TCR was taken from a young woman who had recovered from COVID-19. The sample taken for sequencing was PBMCs or T cells enriched from blood (not recorded which). The gene calls are TRBV12-3 or TRBV12-4 and TRBJ1-1, with D possibly TRBD1 on 5 matching bases. CDR3 loop: CASGLTVNTEAFF. CDR3 coding DNA: TGTGCCAGCGGCCTGACAGTAAACACTGAAGCTTTCTTT.